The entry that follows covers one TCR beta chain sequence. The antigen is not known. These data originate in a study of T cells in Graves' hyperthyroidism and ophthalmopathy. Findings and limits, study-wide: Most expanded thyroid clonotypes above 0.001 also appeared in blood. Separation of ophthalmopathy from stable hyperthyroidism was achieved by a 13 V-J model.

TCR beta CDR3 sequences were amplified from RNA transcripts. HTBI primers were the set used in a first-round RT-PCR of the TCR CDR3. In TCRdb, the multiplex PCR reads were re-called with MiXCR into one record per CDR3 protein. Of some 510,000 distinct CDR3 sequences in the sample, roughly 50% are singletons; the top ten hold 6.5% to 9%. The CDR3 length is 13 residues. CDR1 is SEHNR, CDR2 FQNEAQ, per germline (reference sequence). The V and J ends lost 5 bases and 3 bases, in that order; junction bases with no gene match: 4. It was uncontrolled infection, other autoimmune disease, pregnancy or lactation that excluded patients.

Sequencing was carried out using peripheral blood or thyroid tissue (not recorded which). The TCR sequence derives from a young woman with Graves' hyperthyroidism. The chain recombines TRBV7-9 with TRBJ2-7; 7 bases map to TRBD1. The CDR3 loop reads CASSDGTDYEQYF. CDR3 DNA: TGTGCCAGCAGCGACGGGACAGACTACGAGCAGTACTTC.